The source of this T cell receptor beta chain is a study of CD8+ T cells in alopecia areata. General study findings and limits: Greater clonality was observed in lesional scalp samples, especially alopecia totalis/universalis, versus normal scalp.

The CDR3 is 12 amino acids. Germline lookup yields CDR1 MGHDK and CDR2 SYGVNS. V lost 3 bases and J lost 5, with 4 bases in between. Once RNA had been extracted, it was reverse transcribed into cDNA to act as the sequencing template. TCRdb keeps only in-frame clones here, not all; method: immunoSEQ multiplex PCR. The data show roughly 65,000 clones, approximately 45% seen once. In its sample, this clone was seen once. The antigen is unknown. The receptor was isolated from a human donor with alopecia areata. The sample in question was CD8+ T cells sorted from blood, obtained at week 0. V gene TRBV25-1 combines with J gene TRBJ2-2; D unresolved. The chain's CDR3 is CASSDTTGELFF. The DNA of the CDR3 is TGTGCCAGCAGTGACACGACCGGGGAGCTGTTTTTT.